The 14 T cell receptor beta chains below all came from one sample that was sequenced in a study of CD8 T cells in ankylosing spondylitis. MiXCR, applied by TCRdb to the 5' RACE reads, yields one record per CDR3 protein. The data show nearly 250,000 distinct CDR3 sequences, more than 25% seen once. The sequencing input was blood, either unsorted or a sorted T cell fraction (not recorded which). Source of these receptors: a male donor with ankylosing spondylitis or in good health (not recorded which).

There are a few counts of this clonotype. The chain links TRBV20-1 to TRBJ2-7; TRBD2 matches 7 bases. V trimming: 6 bases; J trimming: 3 bases; junction bases outside the gene matches: 11. The germline V gene has CDR1 DFQATT and CDR2 SNEGSKA (reference sequence). The CDR3 sequence is 14 residues long. The CDR3 region has the DNA TGCAGTGCAACCCCTCGGGGGGTCGACTACGAGCAGTACTTC. Its translation is CSATPRGVDYEQYF.

The genes are TRBV5-5 and TRBJ1-1, with D perhaps matching TRBD1 (6 bases). Per the germline V gene, CDR1 is SGHKS and CDR2 is YYEKEE (reference sequence). The CDR3 is 15 residues long. V lost 1 base and J lost 2, with 12 bases in between. The chain's CDR3 is CASSLLDRVNTEAFF. DNA for the CDR3: TGTGCCAGCAGCTTGTTGGACAGAGTCAACACTGAAGCTTTCTTT.

Only one count was recorded for this clonotype. The chain has TRBV7-8 and TRBJ1-3; D is possibly TRBD1 (5 bases). CDR1 is SGHVS, CDR2 FQNEAQ, per germline. Deletions cut 8 bases from V and 4 bases from J, with 12 bases between. The CDR3 is 13 amino acids. The CDR3 protein is CASRQNPGNTIYF. Here the CDR3 DNA reads TGTGCCAGCCGACAGAACCCAGGAAACACCATATATTTT.

This clonotype was counted a few times. The chain links TRBV9 to TRBJ1-4, with D maybe TRBD1 (5 bases). Germline V gene sequence: CDR1 SGDLS, CDR2 YYNGEE. The CDR3 consists of 14 residues. Trimming removed 4 bases from V and 3 bases from J, with 10 bases in between. The CDR3 nucleotides are TGTGCCAGCAGCCTCCGGGACGCTAATGAAAAACTGTTTTTT. Its protein is CASSLRDANEKLFF.

This clonotype is a singleton in its sample. The chain is built from TRBV11-2 and TRBJ2-3; 8 positions agree with TRBD2. J was trimmed by 0 bases and V by 4 bases; bases with no gene match: 6. The germline CDR1 and CDR2 sequences are SGHAT and FQNNGV. CDR3 size: 16 residues. CDR3 nucleotide sequence: TGTGCCAGCAGCTACAGAGCGGGGGAGAGCACAGATACGCAGTATTTT. This gives the protein CASSYRAGESTDTQYF.

This sequence joins TRBV7-8 and TRBJ2-5, with unresolved D. Germline lookup yields CDR1 SGHVS and CDR2 FQNEAQ. The CDR3 is made up of 14 amino acids. Trimming stripped 2 bases from V and 4 bases from J, with 11 bases between. The CDR3 coding sequence is TGTGCCAGCAGCTTAAGTTCTTGGGGAGAGACCCAGTACTTC. Translated: CASSLSSWGETQYF.

The V call is TRBV20-1, the J call TRBJ2-2, with D perhaps TRBD1 or TRBD2 (5 bases each). Trimming shortened V by 5 bases and J by 1 base, and 11 bases separated the two germline ends. Germline V gene data show CDR1 as DFQATT and CDR2 as SNEGSKA (reference sequence). CDR3 length: 14 amino acids. CDR3 DNA sequence: TGCAGTGCTCATGGGACCCTGAACACCGGGGAGCTGTTTTTT. This encodes CSAHGTLNTGELFF.

The chain carries TRBV4-1 and TRBJ2-5; either TRBD1 or TRBD2 may fit D (5 bases each). V was trimmed by 1 base and J by 5 bases, leaving 17 bases between them. Germline V lookup: CDR1 MGHRA, CDR2 YSYEKL. The CDR3 consists of 16 residues. The CDR3 here is CASSQVSGLAWETQYF. The CDR3 region has the DNA TGCGCCAGCAGCCAAGTCTCGGGGCTAGCTTGGGAGACCCAGTACTTC.

The chain has TRBV10-1 and TRBJ2-3; D is undetermined. V lost 3 bases, J lost 0 bases, and 7 bases lay in between. Germline CDR1 WNHNN, CDR2 SYGVQD (reference sequence). This CDR3 is 14 amino acids long. The CDR3 region has the DNA TGCGCCAGCAGTGATAAGACTAGCACAGATACGCAGTATTTT. It is translated as CASSDKTSTDTQYF.

In this sample, this clonotype turned up a few times. The chain links TRBV6-6 to TRBJ2-1, with D perhaps matching TRBD2 (5 bases). Germline CDR1 MNHNY, CDR2 SVGAGI (reference sequence). The CDR3 extends over 13 amino acids. V lost 2 bases, J lost 8 bases, and 10 bases lay in between. The CDR3 is CASSYGERDEQFF. The CDR3 DNA reads TGTGCCAGCAGTTACGGGGAGAGGGATGAGCAGTTCTTC.

This rearrangement joins TRBV5-4 to TRBJ2-7, with D unresolved. The ends were cut back, 4 bases at V and 3 bases at J, with 11 bases in the middle. Germline CDR1 reads SGHNT; CDR2 reads YYREEE (reference sequence). The CDR3 is made up of 13 amino acids. The CDR3 coding sequence is TGTGCCAGCAGCGCCCCACAGATCTACGAGCAGTACTTC. Its protein is CASSAPQIYEQYF.

The J gene is TRBJ2-7, the V gene TRBV12-3 or TRBV12-4, with D uncertain. Trimming took 5 bases from V and 5 from J, leaving 7 bases between them. This CDR3 comprises 11 residues. The CDR3 region is CASSPGHEQYF. The CDR3 region has the DNA TGTGCCAGCAGTCCCGGCCACGAGCAGTACTTC.

J is TRBJ2-5 and V is TRBV20-1, with D possibly TRBD2 on 5 matching bases. Trimming stripped 6 bases from V and 2 bases from J, with 16 bases between. This CDR3 contains 14 residues. The germline gives CDR1 DFQATT, CDR2 SNEGSKA (reference sequence). CDR3 bases: TGCAGTGCCCTCCCAGACTATTTACAAGAGACCCAGTACTTC. Encoded protein: CSALPDYLQETQYF.

This sequence joins TRBV10-3 and TRBJ2-7, with TRBD1 matching over 7 bases. The germline V gene has CDR1 ENHRY and CDR2 SYGVKD. V shed 7 bases and J 0 bases; nucleotides not matched to a gene: 6. The CDR3 extends over 14 amino acids. The CDR3 here is CAIKGTELSYEQYF. The CDR3 DNA reads as TGTGCCATCAAAGGGACAGAACTCTCCTACGAGCAGTACTTC.